This is a list of T cell receptor beta chains from one sample in a study of PD-L1 blockade in urothelial cancer. Produced via immunoSEQ multiplex PCR; TCRdb's table is partial and in-frame only. The sample records roughly 100,000 clones, approximately 82% being singletons. The sample was PBMCs, taken around atezolizumab (anti-PD-L1) treatment. The receptors shown here come from a man in his 70s with urothelial cancer. Each CDR3 is given with its conserved first and last residue. A D gene is named only where the DNA matches it firmly. Expanded clones get a size class; other rows say once, few or many, or leave the size out.

cdr3_length clone_size d_call j_call v_call cdr3_nt cdr3_aa
17 . TRBD1 TRBJ1-1 TRBV9 TGTGCCAGCAGTCCAGCCCCGGGACAGGGCATGAACACTGAAGCTTTCTTT CASSPAPGQGMNTEAFF
15 . TRBD1 TRBJ1-5 TRBV4-1 TGCGCCAGCAGCCAAGATTGGGGACAGGGGCAGCCCCAGCATTTT CASSQDWGQGQPQHF
15 . TRBD1 TRBJ1-2 TRBV5-1 TGCGCCAGCAGCAACGGGACAGGGGTTAGCTATGGCTACACCTTC CASSNGTGVSYGYTF
16 . . TRBJ1-1 TRBV18 TGTGCCAGCTCACCGAGGACAGTCCGGGGGAACACTGAAGCTTTCTTT CASSPRTVRGNTEAFF
16 few TRBD1 TRBJ1-6 TRBV27 TGTGCCAGCAGGGGTACAGGGGGTGGCAATAATTCACCCCTCCACTTT CASRGTGGGNNSPLHF
14 . . TRBJ1-4 TRBV5-1 TGCGCCAGCAGCAACCCGGGAGATAATGAAAAACTGTTTTTT CASSNPGDNEKLFF
14 . . TRBJ1-2 TRBV7-2 TGTGCCAGCAGCTTAAGTCACAGGGATTATGGCTACACCTTC CASSLSHRDYGYTF
15 . . TRBJ2-7 TRBV6-1 TGTGCCAGCAGTCCCCGCCTAGGGGCCACCTACGAGCAGTACTTC CASSPRLGATYEQYF
15 . TRBD2 TRBJ2-7 TRBV27 TGTGCCAGCAACACGGGAGGGGGGTCGGCCTACGAGCAGTACTTC CASNTGGGSAYEQYF
15 . TRBD2 TRBJ2-3 TRBV19 TGTGCCAGTAGTACCGGAGCGGGAGGGGCAGATACGCAGTATTTT CASSTGAGGADTQYF
14 once . TRBJ1-5 TRBV5-1 TGCGCCAGCAGCCAAGGGGGTAGCAATCAGCCCCAGCATTTT CASSQGGSNQPQHF
13 . . TRBJ2-7 TRBV5-4 TGTGCCAGCAGCTCCCAGGGGAGCTACGAGCAGTACTTC CASSSQGSYEQYF
12 . TRBD1 TRBJ1-2 TRBV29-1 TGCAGCGTGGACAGGGTGTCCTATGGCTACACCTTC CSVDRVSYGYTF
11 . . TRBJ2-7 TRBV19 TGTGCCAGTAGTAGTCTGAGCAAGCAGTACTTC CASSSLSKQYF
15 . . TRBJ2-7 TRBV4-2 TGTGCCAGCAGCCAAGATATCAGAGCCTCGGGTGAGCAGTACTTC CASSQDIRASGEQYF
12 . . TRBJ2-7 TRBV2 TGTGCCAGCAGTGAAGCGGGGGCAGGTGAGGACTTC CASSEAGAGEDF
14 . TRBD2 TRBJ2-1 TRBV12-5 TGTGCTAGCATTATTAGCGGGAACTACAATGAGCAGTTCTTC CASIISGNYNEQFF
14 . TRBD1 TRBJ1-1 TRBV9 TGTGCCAGCAGCGTCACAGGGGGGAACACTGAAGCTTTCTTT CASSVTGGNTEAFF
14 . . TRBJ1-1 TRBV5-1 TGCGCCAGCAGCGCTCAAGACAGAAACACTGAAGCTTTCTTT CASSAQDRNTEAFF
16 . TRBD1 TRBJ1-5 TRBV6-6 TGTGCCAGCAGTTTCGTACAGGGGGGGAGCAATCAGCCCCAGCATTTT CASSFVQGGSNQPQHF
13 . . TRBJ1-1 TRBV19 TGTGCCAGTAGTATGCCCCTAGACAGTGAAGCTTTCTTT CASSMPLDSEAFF
16 once TRBD1 TRBJ1-2 TRBV27 TGTGCCAGCAGTTTACTGACGGGGACAGGGTCCGATGGCTACACCTTC CASSLLTGTGSDGYTF
13 . . TRBJ1-2 TRBV7-6 TGTGCCAGCAGCTTAACAGTAGGCGATGGCTACACCTTC CASSLTVGDGYTF
15 . . TRBJ1-5 TRBV6-5 TGTGCCAGCAGGCCCGCCAGGGCTGGCAATCAGCCCCAGCATTTT CASRPARAGNQPQHF
13 . . TRBJ2-1 TRBV7-9 TGTGCCAGCAGCTTAGTCGCCTACAATGAGCAGTTCTTC CASSLVAYNEQFF
16 few . TRBJ1-2 TRBV27 TGTGCCAGCAGTTTATCGAGGTTCGGGGGAACCTATGGCTACACCTTC CASSLSRFGGTYGYTF
14 . . TRBJ2-5 TRBV6-5 TGTGCCAGCAGTTACTTAACAGGGCAAGAGACCCAGTACTTC CASSYLTGQETQYF
15 . TRBD2 TRBJ2-1 TRBV15 TGTGCCACCAGCCCCGGTAGCGGGGGAGGCAATGAGCAGTTCTTC CATSPGSGGGNEQFF